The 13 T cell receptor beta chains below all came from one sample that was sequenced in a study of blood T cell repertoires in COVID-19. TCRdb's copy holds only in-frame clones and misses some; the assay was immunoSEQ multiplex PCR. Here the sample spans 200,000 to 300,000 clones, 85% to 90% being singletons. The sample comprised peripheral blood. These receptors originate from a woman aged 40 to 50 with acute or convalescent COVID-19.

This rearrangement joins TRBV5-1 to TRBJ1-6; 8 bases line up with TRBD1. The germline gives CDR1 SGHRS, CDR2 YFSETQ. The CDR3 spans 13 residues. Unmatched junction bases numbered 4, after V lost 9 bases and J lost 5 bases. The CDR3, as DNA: TGCGCCACCGCGACAGGGGATAATTCACCCCTCCACTTT. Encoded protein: CATATGDNSPLHF. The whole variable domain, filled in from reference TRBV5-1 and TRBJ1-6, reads KAGVTQTPRYLIKTRGQQVTLSCSPISGHRSVSWYQQTPGQGLQFLFEYFSETQRNKGNFPGRFSGRQFSNSRSEMNVSTLELGDSALYLCATATGDNSPLHFGNGTRLTVT.

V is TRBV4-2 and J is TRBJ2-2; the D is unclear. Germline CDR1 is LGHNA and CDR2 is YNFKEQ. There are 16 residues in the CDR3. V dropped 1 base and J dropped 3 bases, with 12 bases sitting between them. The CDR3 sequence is CASSQAPGFHTGELFF. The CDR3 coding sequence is TGTGCCAGCAGCCAAGCTCCAGGATTCCACACCGGGGAGCTGTTTTTT.

CDR3 residues: CASSPTGTGGSNQPQHF. For the CDR3, the DNA is TGTGCCAGCTCACCAACTGGGACAGGGGGTAGCAATCAGCCCCAGCATTTT. The chain recombines TRBV18 with TRBJ1-5, with 11 bases lining up with TRBD1. Per the germline V gene, CDR1 is KGHSH and CDR2 is LQKENI. This CDR3 has 17 residues. Trimming cost V 2 bases and J 0 bases; bases outside gene matches: 3.

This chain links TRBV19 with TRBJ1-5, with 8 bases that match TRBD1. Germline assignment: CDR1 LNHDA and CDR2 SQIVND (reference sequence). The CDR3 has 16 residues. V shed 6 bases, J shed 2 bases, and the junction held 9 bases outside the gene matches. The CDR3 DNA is TGTGCCAGTAGCGAACAGGGGGGAAGGGGCAATCAGCCCCAGCATTTT. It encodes CASSEQGGRGNQPQHF. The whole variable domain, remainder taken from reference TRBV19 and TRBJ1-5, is DGGITQSPKYLFRKEGQNVTLSCEQNLNHDAMYWYRQDPGQGLRLIYYSQIVNDFQKGDIAEGYSVSREKKESFPLTVTSAQKNPTAFYLCASSEQGGRGNQPQHFGDGTRLSIL.

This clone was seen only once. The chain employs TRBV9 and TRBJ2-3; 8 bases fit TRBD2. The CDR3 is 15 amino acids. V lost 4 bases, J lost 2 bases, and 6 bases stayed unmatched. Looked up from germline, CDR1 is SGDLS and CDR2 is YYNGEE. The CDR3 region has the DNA TGTGCCAGCAGCTTCATAGCGGGGTACACAGATACGCAGTATTTT. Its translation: CASSFIAGYTDTQYF.

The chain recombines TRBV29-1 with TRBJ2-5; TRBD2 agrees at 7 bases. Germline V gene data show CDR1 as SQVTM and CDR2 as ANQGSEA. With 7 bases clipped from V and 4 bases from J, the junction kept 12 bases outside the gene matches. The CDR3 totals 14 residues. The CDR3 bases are TGCAGCGCCCGGCGGGTTGGGGGGGGAGAGACCCAGTACTTC. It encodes CSARRVGGGETQYF.

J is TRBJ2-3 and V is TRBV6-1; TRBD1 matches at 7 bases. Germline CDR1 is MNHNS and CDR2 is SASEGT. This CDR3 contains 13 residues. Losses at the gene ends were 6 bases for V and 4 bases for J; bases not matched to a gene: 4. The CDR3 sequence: CASRRDSADTQYF. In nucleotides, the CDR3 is TGTGCCAGCAGACGGGACAGCGCAGATACGCAGTATTTT.

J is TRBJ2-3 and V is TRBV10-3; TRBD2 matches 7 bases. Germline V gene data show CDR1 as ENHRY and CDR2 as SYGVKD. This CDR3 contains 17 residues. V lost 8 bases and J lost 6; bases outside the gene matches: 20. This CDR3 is CAIQDFQAVPGGDTQYF. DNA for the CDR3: TGTGCCATCCAGGATTTTCAAGCGGTCCCGGGAGGTGATACGCAGTATTTT.

The CDR3 DNA is TGTGCCAGCAGTGATAGGGCGGCGGGTGAAAAACTGTTTTTT. Amino acids: CASSDRAAGEKLFF. The J gene is TRBJ1-4, the V gene TRBV2; no firm D call. The CDR3 loop spans 14 amino acids. Germline lookup yields CDR1 SNHLY and CDR2 FYNNEI. V shed 3 bases and J shed 7 bases, with 12 bases lying between them.

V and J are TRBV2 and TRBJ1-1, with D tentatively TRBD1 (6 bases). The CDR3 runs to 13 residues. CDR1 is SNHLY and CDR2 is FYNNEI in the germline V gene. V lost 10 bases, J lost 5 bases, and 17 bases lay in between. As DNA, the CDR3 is TGTGCCAAAAGACAGGCCGCGGCGACTGAAGCTTTCTTT. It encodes CAKRQAAATEAFF.

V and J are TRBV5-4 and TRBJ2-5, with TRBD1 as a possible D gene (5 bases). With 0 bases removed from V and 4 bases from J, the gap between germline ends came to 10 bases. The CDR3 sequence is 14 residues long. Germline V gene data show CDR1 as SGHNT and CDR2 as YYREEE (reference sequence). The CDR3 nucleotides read TGTGCCAGCAGCTTGGTCCCAGGGTTAGAGACCCAGTACTTC. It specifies CASSLVPGLETQYF. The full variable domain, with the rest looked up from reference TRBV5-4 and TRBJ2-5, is ETGVTQSPTHLIKTRGQQVTLRCSSQSGHNTVSWYQQALGQGPQFIFQYYREEENGRGNFPPRFSGLQFPNYSSELNVNALELDDSALYLCASSLVPGLETQYFGPGTRLLVL.

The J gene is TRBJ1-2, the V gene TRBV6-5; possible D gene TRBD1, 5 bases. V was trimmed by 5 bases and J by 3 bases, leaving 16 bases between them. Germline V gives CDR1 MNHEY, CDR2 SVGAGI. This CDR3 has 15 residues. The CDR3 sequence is CASSLLGGDHYGYTF. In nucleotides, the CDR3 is TGTGCCAGCAGTCTATTGGGGGGAGACCACTATGGCTACACCTTC.

The CDR3 DNA sequence: TGTGCCAGTAGTATGACAGGGGGCGAGGCAGATACGCAGTATTTT. Translated, it gives CASSMTGGEADTQYF. The chain employs TRBV19 and TRBJ2-3; 10 positions match TRBD1. V shed 3 bases and J 4 bases; nucleotides not matched to a gene: 4. This CDR3 comprises 15 residues. CDR1 LNHDA and CDR2 SQIVND come from the germline V gene (reference sequence).